This T cell receptor (beta chain) derives from a study of T cell responses to AZD1222 COVID-19 vaccine. This table comes from immunoSEQ multiplex PCR, and its TCRdb copy is limited to in-frame clones, with some not included. The sample holds under 150,000 clones; around nine tenths are singletons and the top ten take about a tenth. Of note for this clone: No antigen is known for it.

Study-level results: Reportedly, nearly half of unique spike TCRs recognized epitopes outside B.1.351/B.1.1.7 mutations.

Second doses that came at about 4 or about 12 weeks were put together. The TCR originated in an adult who received the AZD1222 COVID-19 vaccine. This specimen was peripheral blood, taken 28 days after the second AZD1222 dose.

This CDR3 is CASSPGQGWVEAFF. The CDR3 DNA reads as TGTGCCAGCAGCCCCGGGCAGGGGTGGGTTGAAGCTTTCTTT. This rearrangement joins TRBV7-2 to TRBJ1-1; D perhaps matches TRBD1 (6 bases). Per the germline V gene, CDR1 is SGHTA and CDR2 is FQGNSA. The length of the CDR3 is 14 residues. V was pared by 5 bases and J by 7 bases, with 17 bases between.